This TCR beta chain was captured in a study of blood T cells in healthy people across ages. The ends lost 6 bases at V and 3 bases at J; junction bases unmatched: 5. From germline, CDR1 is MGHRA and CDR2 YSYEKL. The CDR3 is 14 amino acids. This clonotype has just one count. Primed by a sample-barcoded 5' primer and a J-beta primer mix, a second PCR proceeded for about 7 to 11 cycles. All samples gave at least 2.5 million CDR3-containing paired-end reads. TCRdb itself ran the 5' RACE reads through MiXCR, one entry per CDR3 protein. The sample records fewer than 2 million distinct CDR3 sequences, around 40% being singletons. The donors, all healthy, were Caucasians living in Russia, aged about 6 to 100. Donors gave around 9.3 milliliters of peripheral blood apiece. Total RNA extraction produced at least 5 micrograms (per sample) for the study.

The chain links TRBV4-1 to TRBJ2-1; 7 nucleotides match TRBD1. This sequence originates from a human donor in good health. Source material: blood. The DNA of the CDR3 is TGCGCCAGCAGTCATACAGGGGACTACAATGAGCAGTTCTTC. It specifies CASSHTGDYNEQFF.